This record looks at one T cell receptor (beta chain) sequence and its context. In the source study's methods: It was from reference gene primer amplification that nucleated cell counts were estimated. Assay used: immunoSEQ multiplex PCR; TCRdb lists only in-frame clones, some missing. The V and J calls and clone size come from that table; D and trimming were worked out from the DNA. The table records about 370,000 clones, about 89% of them present only once. The CDR3 consists of 15 residues. With V trimmed by 6 bases and J by 4 bases, 10 bases remained unmatched. Germline V gene lookup returns CDR1 SEHNR and CDR2 FQNEAQ (reference sequence). Seattle participants joined during active infection and were tracked over time. This entry is derived from a study of blood T cell repertoires in COVID-19. Turning to the study itself: COVID-19 samples, acute and convalescent, were from the United States, Italy and Spain. The cDNA or gDNA used as material had been derived from T cells, B-cell-depleted T cells, or PBMCs.

The sequenced sample consisted of peripheral blood. The clonotype comes from a woman in her twenties or thirties with COVID-19, enrolled during active disease. The chain joins TRBV7-9 to TRBJ1-1, with 8 bases lining up with TRBD1. CDR3 amino acids: CASSQAGGRVTEAFF. CDR3 in DNA: TGTGCCAGCAGTCAGGCAGGGGGCAGGGTCACTGAAGCTTTCTTT. Variable domain in full (rest from reference TRBV7-9 and TRBJ1-1): DTGVSQNPRHKITKRGQNVTFRCDPISEHNRLYWYRQTLGQGPEFLTYFQNEAQLEKSRLLSDRFSAERPKGSFSTLEIQRTEQGDSAMYLCASSQAGGRVTEAFFGQGTRLTVV.